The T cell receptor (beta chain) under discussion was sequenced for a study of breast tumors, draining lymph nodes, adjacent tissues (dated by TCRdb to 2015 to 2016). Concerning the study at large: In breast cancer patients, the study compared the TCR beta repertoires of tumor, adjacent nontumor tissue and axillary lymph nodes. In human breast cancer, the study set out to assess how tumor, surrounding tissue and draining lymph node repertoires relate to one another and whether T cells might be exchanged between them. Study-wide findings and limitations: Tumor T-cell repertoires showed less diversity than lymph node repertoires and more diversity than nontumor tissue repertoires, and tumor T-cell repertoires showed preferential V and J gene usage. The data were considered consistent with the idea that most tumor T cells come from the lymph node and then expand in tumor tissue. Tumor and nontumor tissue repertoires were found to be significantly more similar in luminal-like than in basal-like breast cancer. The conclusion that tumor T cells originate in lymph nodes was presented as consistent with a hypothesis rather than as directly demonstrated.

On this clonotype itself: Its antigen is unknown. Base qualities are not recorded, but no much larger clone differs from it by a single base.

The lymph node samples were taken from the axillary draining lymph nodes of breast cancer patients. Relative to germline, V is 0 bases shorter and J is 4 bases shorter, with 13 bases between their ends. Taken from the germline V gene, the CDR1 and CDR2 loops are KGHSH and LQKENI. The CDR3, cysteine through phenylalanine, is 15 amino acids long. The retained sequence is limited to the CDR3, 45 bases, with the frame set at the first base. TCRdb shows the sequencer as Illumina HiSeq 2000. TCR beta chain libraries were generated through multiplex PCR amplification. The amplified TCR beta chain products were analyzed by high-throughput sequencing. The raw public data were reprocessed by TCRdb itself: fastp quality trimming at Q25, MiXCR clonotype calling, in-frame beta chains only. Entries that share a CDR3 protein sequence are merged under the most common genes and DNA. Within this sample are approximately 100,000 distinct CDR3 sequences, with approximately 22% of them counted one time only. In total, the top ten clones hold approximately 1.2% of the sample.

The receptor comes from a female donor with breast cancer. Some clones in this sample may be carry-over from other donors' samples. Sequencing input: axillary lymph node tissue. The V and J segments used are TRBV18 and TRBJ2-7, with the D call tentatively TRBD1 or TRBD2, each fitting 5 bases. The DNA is TGTGCCAGCTCACCACCGGGGGTGTCAGGGTACGAGCAGTACTTC. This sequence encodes CASSPPGVSGYEQYF.